The 11 T cell receptor beta chains reported below all come from one sample, sequenced in a study of T cell responses to AZD1222 COVID-19 vaccine (dated by TCRdb to the early 2020s). Library preparation used the immunoSEQ multiplex PCR assay. TCRdb's version of the immuneACCESS table is confined to in-frame rearrangements and falls short of the full clone set. An unresolved V gene accounts for under half of the shortfall where checked; the remainder is of unknown origin. This sample gives 180,000 or so clones in total; around 90% of them show up just once. The ten largest clones capture more than 1.5% of the sample. In the paper's terms, the time point label means: about 28 days (+/-7) after the second vaccine dose. This sample comprised peripheral blood, obtained 28 days after the second AZD1222 dose. These receptors originate from an adult who received the AZD1222 COVID-19 vaccine.

This sequence joins TRBV27 and TRBJ1-3, with 8 nucleotides matching TRBD1. This CDR3 region has 15 residues. V lost 5 bases and J lost 4; bases outside the gene matches: 7. Germline V gene data show CDR1 as MNHEY and CDR2 as SMNVEV (reference sequence). This CDR3 reads CASSTRQGPGNTIYF. DNA of the CDR3: TGTGCCAGCAGTACTCGACAGGGGCCAGGAAACACCATATATTTT.

The J gene is TRBJ1-4, the V gene TRBV3-1 (or the pseudogene TRBV3-2); a weak D match, TRBD1 (6 bases). The V and J ends lost 2 bases and 7 bases respectively, with 14 bases between them. The germline gives CDR1 LGHDT, CDR2 YNNKEL (reference sequence). This CDR3 has 15 amino acids. This chain's CDR3 is CASSQPAGQLEKLFF. The CDR3 nucleotides read TGTGCCAGCAGCCAACCCGCTGGACAGCTTGAAAAACTGTTTTTT.

This sequence joins TRBV19 and TRBJ2-3; perhaps TRBD2 as D (5 bases). The CDR3 extends over 14 amino acids. Trimming pared 6 bases from V and 1 base from J, leaving 11 bases between. Germline-derived CDR1 and CDR2 are LNHDA and SQIVND (reference sequence). The CDR3 DNA is TGTGCCAGTAGAGGTTTGGGAGGCACAGATACGCAGTATTTT. It yields the protein CASRGLGGTDTQYF.

The chain carries TRBV4-1 and TRBJ2-2, with D possibly TRBD2 on 6 matching bases. The CDR3 sequence is 17 residues long. The V end lost 2 bases, the J end lost 2 bases, and 15 bases lay between the germline ends. The germline V gene encodes CDR1 MGHRA and CDR2 YSYEKL. The CDR3, as DNA: TGCGCCAGCAGCCAAATGGGTGCGGGATATAACACCGGGGAGCTGTTTTTT. Translating gives CASSQMGAGYNTGELFF.

This rearrangement joins TRBV20-1 to TRBJ2-1, with TRBD2 as a possible D gene (5 bases). This CDR3 has 11 residues. The ends were cut back, 6 bases at V and 9 bases at J, with 12 bases in the middle. Germline CDR1 is DFQATT and CDR2 is SNEGSKA (reference sequence). The CDR3 bases are TGCAGTGCGCTGGAGGTCACTGAGCAGTTCTTC. Translated, it gives CSALEVTEQFF.

V is TRBV5-4 and J is TRBJ1-1, with D maybe TRBD1 (6 bases). CDR1 is SGHNT, CDR2 YYREEE, per germline (reference sequence). The CDR3 is made up of 14 amino acids. Deletions cut 1 base from V and 3 bases from J, with 10 bases between. The CDR3 DNA reads as TGTGCCAGCAGCTTGACAGGGCTGGACACTGAAGCTTTCTTT. As protein: CASSLTGLDTEAFF.

The chain recombines TRBV7-2 with TRBJ1-6; D is unresolved. The CDR3 totals 13 residues. Germline lookup yields CDR1 SGHTA and CDR2 FQGNSA. The V gene lost 10 bases and the J gene lost 3 bases, with 10 bases spanning the gap. CDR3 nucleotides: TGTGCCACAAAAGACATCTATAATTCACCCCTCCACTTT. This gives the protein CATKDIYNSPLHF.

The chain recombines TRBV18 with TRBJ1-3; no clear D. Per germline, CDR1 KGHSH and CDR2 LQKENI. V lost 0 bases to trimming and J lost 4 bases, with 7 bases between them. CDR3 size: 14 residues. CDR3 bases: TGTGCCAGCTCACCACCGTTAGGAGGAAACACCATATATTTT. Translated: CASSPPLGGNTIYF.

The chain joins TRBV11-2 to TRBJ1-2, with TRBD1 identical over 7 bases. Germline loops: CDR1 SGHAT, CDR2 FQNNGV. The CDR3 loop spans 11 amino acids. The V gene end was trimmed by 6 bases and the J gene end by 6 bases; junction bases not matched to a gene: 1. CDR3 nucleotide sequence: TGTGCCAGCAGACAGGGGCATGGCTACACCTTC. This sequence encodes CASRQGHGYTF.

The chain has TRBV9 and TRBJ1-6; TRBD1 matches at 7 bases. The junction had 4 bases not matched to a gene; V was cut back by 3 bases and J by 7 bases. The CDR3 totals 14 residues. The germline gives CDR1 SGDLS, CDR2 YYNGEE. CDR3 region: CASSEGALNSPLHF. CDR3 coding DNA: TGTGCCAGCAGCGAGGGGGCTCTGAATTCACCCCTCCACTTT.

The rearrangement joins TRBV28 to TRBJ1-3; D uncertain. The CDR3 runs to 15 residues. V gave up 7 bases and J gave up 0 bases, with 13 bases separating them. Germline loops: CDR1 MDHEN, CDR2 SYDVKM. The CDR3 here is CASKYSGGSGNTIYF. The CDR3, as DNA: TGTGCCAGCAAATATAGCGGCGGCTCTGGAAACACCATATATTTT.